This TCR beta chain was documented in a study of early T cells in non-severe SARS-CoV-2 infection. About the study: Unsorted whole-blood RNA was sequenced in bulk, leaving chains unpaired.

With V trimmed by 1 base and J by 7 bases, 8 bases remained unmatched. Germline-derived CDR1 and CDR2 are SGHKS and YYEKEE (reference sequence). This CDR3 region has 16 residues. Individual cDNA molecules received unique molecular identifiers during library preparation. TCRdb fed the 5' RACE reads into MiXCR, producing one record per CDR3 protein. The table lists 98,000 or so distinct CDR3 sequences, roughly 12% of them singletons. Ten or more counts support this clonotype. The antigen is unknown. Study conclusions and caveats: The study's VDJdb matching favored anti-spike CD8 responses and missed private and CD4 specificities.

The source is an adult who was a healthcare worker with PCR-confirmed SARS-CoV-2 infection or an uninfected control (not recorded which). Specimen: whole blood, collected at baseline. The J gene is TRBJ1-6, the V gene TRBV5-5, with 7 bases lining up with TRBD1. CDR3 coding DNA: TGTGCCAGCAGCTTGCCCTCGACAGGGTACAATTCACCCCTCCACTTT. This gives the protein CASSLPSTGYNSPLHF.